This T cell receptor (beta chain) was profiled in a study of radiotherapy plus CTLA-4 blockade in lung cancer. Study-level findings and limits: Reportedly, early blood T cell clone dynamics best predicted response, with interferon-beta.

The V gene lost 7 bases and the J gene lost 4 bases, with 16 bases spanning the gap. CDR3 length: 14 amino acids. CDR1 and CDR2 from the germline V gene are MNHNY and SVGAGI (reference sequence). The protocol was immunoSEQ multiplex PCR, while the TCRdb copy is restricted to in-frame clones and leaves out a portion. The sample includes 70,000 to 95,000 clones, about 85% of them seen just once. This clone appeared a single time. Its antigen is unknown. This receptor was identified in a human donor with non-small cell lung cancer that progressed on radiotherapy plus ipilimumab. The sequencing used peripheral blood, collected from a patient treated with radiotherapy plus ipilimumab. The chain uses TRBV6-6 and TRBJ1-2, with D perhaps matching TRBD1 (5 bases). Written as DNA, the CDR3 is TGTGCCAGCACGCGCGGGGGGGGAGGCTATGGCTACACCTTC. This codes for CASTRGGGGYGYTF.